The 19 T cell receptor beta chains below come from one sample, sequenced in a study of STAT5B mutations in CD4+ large granular lymphocyte leukemia. Repertoires were generated with immunoSEQ multiplex PCR, while TCRdb's copy carries only in-frame clones and drops some. The sample consists of approximately 33,000 clones, roughly 71% of them appearing once. What was sequenced was CD4+ T cells from blood buffy coats. All receptors derive from a human donor in good health.

This sequence joins TRBV5-5 and TRBJ2-5; 8 bases line up with TRBD2. V shed 3 bases and J 4 bases; nucleotides not matched to a gene: 8. Looked up from germline, CDR1 is SGHKS and CDR2 is YYEKEE (reference sequence). The CDR3 consists of 15 residues. CDR3 amino acids: CASSSSLSGAETQYF. The CDR3 nucleotides read TGTGCCAGCAGCTCTTCTCTTAGCGGGGCAGAGACCCAGTACTTC.

This clone was found a few times. The chain carries TRBV2 and TRBJ1-5, with 10 bases that match TRBD1. The CDR3 is 14 amino acids. Trimming took 6 bases from V and 7 from J; bases not matched to a gene: 6. The germline gives CDR1 SNHLY, CDR2 FYNNEI. CDR3 protein: CASRVGQGGQPQHF. The CDR3 bases are TGTGCCAGCAGGGTTGGACAGGGGGGCCAGCCCCAGCATTTT.

This clone has only one observation. The rearrangement uses TRBV6-5 and TRBJ2-5; D is tentatively TRBD1 or TRBD2 (5 bases each). The CDR3 runs 12 residues. Germline V gene data show CDR1 as MNHEY and CDR2 as SVGAGI. Between the trimmed V and J ends, which lost 6 bases and 4 bases, there was a span of 9 bases. DNA of the CDR3: TGTGCCAGCAGCCCGGGACCAGAGACCCAGTACTTC. It codes for CASSPGPETQYF.

This clone turned up a few times. The chain employs TRBV28 and TRBJ1-4; no firm D call. The CDR3 totals 13 residues. Germline CDR1 MDHEN, CDR2 SYDVKM. Trimming pared 6 bases from V and 10 bases from J, leaving 15 bases between. The CDR3 spells CASRVGRVGKLFF. The CDR3, as DNA: TGTGCCAGCAGAGTAGGGCGGGTCGGAAAACTGTTTTTT.

The genes are TRBV10-1 and TRBJ2-2; D might be TRBD2 (6 bases). The CDR3 runs 15 residues. The germline CDR1 and CDR2 sequences are WNHNN and SYGVQD (reference sequence). V lost 1 base, J lost 1 base, and 7 bases lay in between. The CDR3: CASSEWGVNTGELFF. In DNA, the CDR3 is TGCGCCAGCAGTGAGTGGGGGGTGAACACCGGGGAGCTGTTTTTT.

The gene calls are TRBV7-2 and TRBJ1-2, with D tentatively TRBD1 (5 bases). Germline CDR1 and CDR2: SGHTA and FQGNSA. Trimming shortened V by 4 bases and J by 8 bases, and 26 bases separated the two germline ends. The CDR3 length is 17 residues. CDR3 region: CASSSGNLGGTGSGYTF. Written as DNA, the CDR3 is TGTGCCAGCAGCTCCGGGAACCTAGGAGGGACGGGAAGCGGCTACACCTTC.

The chain combines TRBV18 with TRBJ1-2; TRBD1 matches 12 bases. J was trimmed by 8 bases and V by 4 bases; bases with no gene match: 17. Germline lookup yields CDR1 KGHSH and CDR2 LQKENI. CDR3 length equals 18 residues. The CDR3 sequence is CASSREPGTGGVGTGYTF. The CDR3 region has the DNA TGTGCCAGCTCACGGGAGCCCGGGACAGGGGGCGTGGGAACAGGCTACACCTTC.

V is TRBV27 and J is TRBJ2-1, with D possibly called TRBD1 or TRBD2 (7 bases each). Trimming stripped 10 bases from V and 4 bases from J, with 17 bases between. Germline loops: CDR1 MNHEY, CDR2 SMNVEV (reference sequence). The CDR3 sequence is 14 residues long. CDR3 sequence (DNA): TGTGCCACCAGGGGGGGGAATACGTACAATGAGCAGTTCTTC. It encodes CATRGGNTYNEQFF.

This clone was detected a few times. The V and J genes are TRBV6-1 and TRBJ2-1; D gene ambiguous. V was clipped by 4 bases and J by 9 bases, with 16 bases between them. Germline V gene sequence: CDR1 MNHNS, CDR2 SASEGT. The CDR3 runs to 14 residues. The CDR3 spells CASSAGRPTGEQFF. The CDR3 DNA is TGTGCCAGCAGTGCCGGGCGCCCCACCGGTGAGCAGTTCTTC.

This rearrangement joins TRBV30 to TRBJ2-5; TRBD2 matches 8 bases. V lost 5 bases and J lost 4; bases outside the gene matches: 12. The germline gives CDR1 GTSNPN, CDR2 SVGIG (reference sequence). The CDR3 is 15 residues long. Here the CDR3 DNA reads TGTGCCTGGGCCCGGGCTAGCGGGTCTAGAGAGACCCAGTACTTC. This codes for CAWARASGSRETQYF.

J is TRBJ2-3 and V is TRBV7-2, with unresolved D. The germline gives CDR1 SGHTA, CDR2 FQGNSA. V lost 4 bases to trimming and J lost 8 bases, with 7 bases between them. This CDR3 has 11 amino acids. The CDR3 loop reads CASSSRPTQYF. CDR3 DNA sequence: TGTGCCAGCAGCTCCCGCCCTACGCAGTATTTT. Looking up the rest from reference TRBV7-2 and TRBJ2-3 gives the full variable domain: GAGVSQSPSNKVTEKGKDVELRCDPISGHTALYWYRQSLGQGLEFLIYFQGNSAPDKSGLPSDRFSAERTGGSVSTLTIQRTQQEDSAVYLCASSSRPTQYFGPGTRLTVL.

The chain carries TRBV7-9 and TRBJ2-7; the D call may be TRBD1 or TRBD2 (6 bases each). CDR1 is SEHNR, CDR2 FQNEAQ, per germline (reference sequence). There are 17 residues in the CDR3. Trimming removed 1 base at V and 1 base at J, with 17 bases between. The CDR3 DNA reads as TGTGCCAGCAGCTTAGAAAGGGGCCGGAGGGGGTCCTACGAGCAGTACTTC. Protein product: CASSLERGRRGSYEQYF.

This rearrangement joins TRBV25-1 to TRBJ2-7; TRBD2 agrees at 8 bases. V was pared by 2 bases and J by 1 base, with 1 base of the junction left unmatched. CDR1 is MGHDK, CDR2 SYGVNS, per germline. This CDR3 is 14 amino acids long. The CDR3 DNA reads TGTGCCAGCAGTGAACGGGGGGGGTCCTACGAGCAGTACTTC. Its protein is CASSERGGSYEQYF.

V usage is TRBV6-1 and J usage is TRBJ1-1; a possible D gene is TRBD1 (5 bases). The CDR3 covers 17 residues. Trimming removed 4 bases from V and 0 bases from J, with 18 bases in between. CDR1 and CDR2 (germline): MNHNS, SASEGT. The CDR3 nucleotides are TGTGCCAGCAGTGCGCCTAACAACTGGGGGATGAACACTGAAGCTTTCTTT. Its translation: CASSAPNNWGMNTEAFF.

The CDR3 bases are TGTGCCAGCAGCTTAGCCGTCAGTAGCTACGAGCAGTACTTC. Its translation: CASSLAVSSYEQYF. The J gene is TRBJ2-7, the V gene TRBV7-2, with D unclear. Germline assignment: CDR1 SGHTA and CDR2 FQGNSA. V was clipped by 0 bases and J by 3 bases, with 9 bases between them. The CDR3 spans 14 residues. Complete variable domain (other parts from reference TRBV7-2 and TRBJ2-7): GAGVSQSPSNKVTEKGKDVELRCDPISGHTALYWYRQSLGQGLEFLIYFQGNSAPDKSGLPSDRFSAERTGGSVSTLTIQRTQQEDSAVYLCASSLAVSSYEQYFGPGTRLTVT.

The chain employs TRBV18 and TRBJ2-3; 7 bases agree with TRBD1. V was pared by 2 bases and J by 0 bases, with 5 bases of the junction left unmatched. Germline V gene sequence: CDR1 KGHSH, CDR2 LQKENI. This CDR3 has 16 amino acids. For the CDR3, the DNA is TGTGCCAGCTCACCAAGGGGACAGTCTAGCACAGATACGCAGTATTTT. Translated, it gives CASSPRGQSSTDTQYF.

The chain joins TRBV4-3 to TRBJ1-1, with D possibly matching TRBD1 (5 bases). The CDR3 length is 15 residues. With 4 bases removed from V and 1 base from J, the gap between germline ends came to 13 bases. Germline V gene lookup returns CDR1 LGHNA and CDR2 YSLEER. The chain's CDR3 is CASSRGGPGNTEAFF. Here the CDR3 DNA reads TGCGCCAGCAGCCGTGGGGGTCCGGGGAACACTGAAGCTTTCTTT.

This clone was seen only a few times. The V and J genes are TRBV14 and TRBJ1-1, with TRBD1 matching over 8 bases. There are 13 residues in the CDR3. V lost 4 bases to trimming and J lost 11 bases; unmatched junction nucleotides: 9. Germline V lookup: CDR1 SGHDN, CDR2 FVKESK. CDR3 sequence reads: CASSRIEQGAAFF. The CDR3 DNA follows: TGTGCCAGCAGCCGAATAGAGCAGGGGGCGGCTTTCTTT.

This clone was observed a handful of times. V and J are TRBV7-2 and TRBJ1-6; D unresolved. The CDR3 extends over 14 amino acids. Trimming cost V 2 bases and J 10 bases, with 12 bases left between them. Germline assignment: CDR1 SGHTA and CDR2 FQGNSA. CDR3: CASSLLGRNSPLHF. CDR3 DNA sequence: TGTGCCAGCAGCTTACTGGGCAGAAACTCACCCCTCCACTTT.